The 8 T cell receptor beta chains below come from one sample, sequenced in a study of beta chain features in type 1 diabetes. The study reverse transcribed the entire isolated RNA, so it sequenced expressed TCRB transcripts. TCRdb's table, derived via immunoSEQ multiplex PCR, lists solely in-frame clones and lacks some. The repertoire consists of approximately 340,000 clones, with around 16% occurring once and the leading ten covering around 0.02%. The sequencing sample was made of naive CD4+ T cells from blood. The origin of the receptors is a woman under 30 in good health.

The gene calls are TRBV29-1 and TRBJ1-1; the match to TRBD1 covers 8 bases. Germline CDR1 and CDR2: SQVTM and ANQGSEA. The CDR3 length is 13 residues. With V trimmed by 7 bases and J by 0 bases, 4 bases remained unmatched. DNA for the CDR3: TGCAGCGGCTCGGACAGGGTGAACACTGAAGCTTTCTTT. Translation gives CSGSDRVNTEAFF. The full variable domain, in which reference TRBV29-1 and TRBJ1-1 provide the parts outside the CDR3, is SAVISQKPSRDICQRGTSLTIQCQVDSQVTMMFWYRQQPGQSLTLIATANQGSEATYESGFVIDKFPISRPNLTFSTLTVSNMSPEDSSIYLCSGSDRVNTEAFFGQGTRLTVV.

V usage is TRBV7-9 and J usage is TRBJ1-4; 11 positions agree with TRBD1. From germline, CDR1 is SEHNR and CDR2 FQNEAQ (reference sequence). The J segment lost 6 bases and the V segment lost 4 bases, leaving 4 bases of the junction unmatched. CDR3 length: 15 residues. The CDR3: CASSSRDRGDEKLFF. CDR3 sequence (DNA): TGTGCCAGCAGCTCACGGGACAGGGGGGATGAAAAACTGTTTTTT.

A few counts support this clone. The CDR3 DNA reads TGTGCCAGCAGATCCCCGGGGAGCTACTATGGCTACACCTTC. Translated: CASRSPGSYYGYTF. V is TRBV11-2 and J is TRBJ1-2; no clear D gene. V was pared by 6 bases and J by 3 bases, with 14 bases between. This CDR3 has 14 amino acids. The germline V gene encodes CDR1 SGHAT and CDR2 FQNNGV.

The chain joins TRBV2 to TRBJ2-1, with D tentatively TRBD2 (5 bases). Germline lookup yields CDR1 SNHLY and CDR2 FYNNEI. Deletions cut 6 bases from V and 2 bases from J, with 14 bases between. This CDR3 is built from 15 residues. The CDR3 region is CASREPRVTYNEQFF. DNA for the CDR3: TGTGCCAGCAGGGAACCGAGGGTTACCTACAATGAGCAGTTCTTC. Combining the CDR3 with reference TRBV2 and TRBJ2-1 gives the whole variable domain EPEVTQTPSHQVTQMGQEVILRCVPISNHLYFYWYRQILGQKVEFLVSFYNNEISEKSEIFDDQFSVERPDGSNFTLKIRSTKLEDSAMYFCASREPRVTYNEQFFGPGTRLTVL.

This clone was observed a handful of times. Other DNA variants within this sample encode the same CDR3. This chain joins TRBV6-5 and TRBJ1-5, with 10 bases lining up with TRBD1. This CDR3 region has 15 residues. The V and J ends lost 5 bases and 3 bases, in that order; junction bases with no gene match: 4. Germline CDR1 is MNHEY and CDR2 is SVGAGI. The CDR3 reads CASSPDRGDNQPQHF. The CDR3 DNA sequence: TGTGCCAGCAGTCCGGACAGGGGGGACAATCAGCCCCAGCATTTT.

This clone was seen a handful of times. The J gene is TRBJ2-1, the V gene TRBV5-1; TRBD1 agrees at 8 bases. CDR1 is SGHRS, CDR2 YFSETQ, per germline. The CDR3 loop spans 15 amino acids. Trimming removed 1 base from V and 5 bases from J; junction bases left unmatched: 5. This CDR3 is CASSLLRTGNNEQFF. The CDR3 DNA follows: TGCGCCAGCAGCTTGCTAAGGACAGGGAACAATGAGCAGTTCTTC. The complete variable domain, with remaining parts taken from reference TRBV5-1 and TRBJ2-1, reads KAGVTQTPRYLIKTRGQQVTLSCSPISGHRSVSWYQQTPGQGLQFLFEYFSETQRNKGNFPGRFSGRQFSNSRSEMNVSTLELGDSALYLCASSLLRTGNNEQFFGPGTRLTVL.

This clone occurred a few times. The chain combines TRBV5-4 with TRBJ2-5; TRBD1 is a possible D gene (7 bases). Trimming left V 4 bases short and J 5 bases short, with 24 bases between. The length of the CDR3 is 17 residues. Per the germline V gene, CDR1 is SGHNT and CDR2 is YYREEE (reference sequence). For the CDR3, the DNA is TGTGCCAGCAGCCCCCTCCCTCCCCTAGCAGGGGGGGAGACCCAGTACTTC. It encodes CASSPLPPLAGGETQYF.

The chain carries TRBV5-1 and TRBJ2-1, with 8 bases aligning to TRBD2. From germline, CDR1 is SGHRS and CDR2 YFSETQ. This CDR3 is built from 15 residues. V shed 7 bases and J 3 bases; nucleotides not matched to a gene: 9. The CDR3 coding sequence is TGCGCCAGCGGACGTACTAGCGGAGACTACAATGAGCAGTTCTTC. Protein: CASGRTSGDYNEQFF.